The entry below gives a single T cell receptor (beta chain) sequence along with its context. This sample was included in a study of blood T cell repertoires in COVID-19. Original methodology: The authors estimated nucleated cell counts from reference gene primer amplification. TCRdb keeps only in-frame clones here, not all; method: immunoSEQ multiplex PCR. From that table come the V and J calls and clone size; the DNA was used to work out D and trimming. The sample holds 60,000 to 80,000 clones, 80% to 90% seen once. Enrolment of Seattle patients took place during active infection, and they were followed longitudinally. Sequenced sample: peripheral blood. The receptor's source is a woman aged 55-69 years with COVID-19, enrolled during active disease.

For the CDR3, the DNA is TGTGCCAGTAAGGCGACTAGCGGGAGTTCGACCTACGAGCAGTACTTC. This codes for CASKATSGSSTYEQYF. The rearrangement links TRBV19 to TRBJ2-7; 12 bases are a match to TRBD2. The V segment lost 7 bases and the J segment 2 bases; nucleotides outside the gene matches: 9. CDR1 and CDR2 (germline): LNHDA, SQIVND (reference sequence). This CDR3 has 16 amino acids.